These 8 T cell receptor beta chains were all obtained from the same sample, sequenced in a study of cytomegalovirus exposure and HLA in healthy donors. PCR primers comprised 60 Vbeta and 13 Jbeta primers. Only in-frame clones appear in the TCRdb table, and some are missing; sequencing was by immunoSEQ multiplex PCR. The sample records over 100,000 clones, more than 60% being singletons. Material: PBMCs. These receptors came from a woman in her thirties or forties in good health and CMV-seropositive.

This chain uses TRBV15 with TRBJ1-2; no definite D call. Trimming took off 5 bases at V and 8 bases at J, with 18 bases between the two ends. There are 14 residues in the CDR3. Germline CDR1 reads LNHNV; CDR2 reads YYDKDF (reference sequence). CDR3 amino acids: CATSPPGPMGGYTF. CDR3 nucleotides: TGTGCCACCAGCCCCCCCGGCCCGATGGGCGGCTACACCTTC.

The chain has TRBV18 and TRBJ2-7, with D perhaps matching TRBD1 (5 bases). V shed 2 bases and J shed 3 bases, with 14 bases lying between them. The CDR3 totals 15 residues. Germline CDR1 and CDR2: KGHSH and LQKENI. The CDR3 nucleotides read TGTGCCAGCTCACCAATGTCCCAGGGCTTCTACGAGCAGTACTTC. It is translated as CASSPMSQGFYEQYF.

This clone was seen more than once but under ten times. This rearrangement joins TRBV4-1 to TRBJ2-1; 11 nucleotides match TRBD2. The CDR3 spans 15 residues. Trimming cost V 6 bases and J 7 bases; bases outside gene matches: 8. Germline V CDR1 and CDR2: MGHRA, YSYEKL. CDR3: CASRMTSGDPNEQFF. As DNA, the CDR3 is TGCGCCAGCAGAATGACTAGCGGGGATCCGAATGAGCAGTTCTTC.

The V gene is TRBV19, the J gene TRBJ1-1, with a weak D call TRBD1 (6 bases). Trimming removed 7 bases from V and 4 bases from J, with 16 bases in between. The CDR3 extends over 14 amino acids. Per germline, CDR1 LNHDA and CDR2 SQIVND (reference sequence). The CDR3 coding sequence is TGTGCCAGTAATCAAAGGACAGTGGGCACTGAAGCTTTCTTT. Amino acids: CASNQRTVGTEAFF.

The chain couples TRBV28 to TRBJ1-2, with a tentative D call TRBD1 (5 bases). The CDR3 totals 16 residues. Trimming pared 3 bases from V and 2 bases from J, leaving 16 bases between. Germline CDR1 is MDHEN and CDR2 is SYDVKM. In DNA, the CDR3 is TGTGCCAGCAGTTTCCCCGCAGGGAAAGTCAACTATGGCTACACCTTC. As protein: CASSFPAGKVNYGYTF.

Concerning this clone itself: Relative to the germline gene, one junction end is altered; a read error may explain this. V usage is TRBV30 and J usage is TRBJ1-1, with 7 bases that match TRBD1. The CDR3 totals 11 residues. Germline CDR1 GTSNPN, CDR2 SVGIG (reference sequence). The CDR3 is CAWSTGQRINF. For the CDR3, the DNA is TGTGCCTGGAGCACGGGACAGCGGATAAATTTT.

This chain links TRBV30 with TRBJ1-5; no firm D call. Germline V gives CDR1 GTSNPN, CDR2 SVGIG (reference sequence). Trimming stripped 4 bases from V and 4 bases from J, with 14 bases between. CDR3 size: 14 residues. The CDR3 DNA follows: TGTGCCTGGAAGTCCCGGAGCGCAAATCAGCCCCAGCATTTT. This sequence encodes CAWKSRSANQPQHF.

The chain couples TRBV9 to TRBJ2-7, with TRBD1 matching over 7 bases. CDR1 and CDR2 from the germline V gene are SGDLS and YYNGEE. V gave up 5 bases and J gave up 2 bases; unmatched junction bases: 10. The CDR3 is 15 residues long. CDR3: CASSLTPGQTYEQYF. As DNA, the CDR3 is TGTGCCAGCAGTCTTACCCCGGGACAGACCTACGAGCAGTACTTC.